This entry features one TCR beta chain sequence. Germline values: CDR1 MNHEY, CDR2 SVGEGT. The V gene lost 4 bases and the J gene lost 3 bases, with 9 bases spanning the gap. This CDR3 is built from 13 residues. This sample stems from a study of blood T cells in healthy people across ages. Sample-barcoded 5' priming and a J-beta primer mix drove a second PCR of 7 to 11 cycles. One entry per CDR3 protein, called by TCRdb with MiXCR from the 5' RACE reads. The repertoire holds over 500,000 distinct CDR3 sequences, with about 29% as singletons. Another study also made use of these data, one on T cells of mothers and their children.

This chain links TRBV6-2 or TRBV6-3 with TRBJ2-5; no clear D. Sequenced material: blood. This sequence was found in a boy aged 2 to 10 in good health. The DNA of the CDR3 is TGTGCCAGCAGTTTCAACTACGAAGAGACCCAGTACTTC. Its translation is CASSFNYEETQYF.